This T cell receptor (beta chain) appears in the sequencing data of a study of CXCR3-negative and CXCR3-positive naive CD8 T cells. Study results and caveats: For memory CD8+ cells diversity was much lower, but both naive subsets had comparably high diversity. Memory cells diverged, while naive CXCR3-positive and CXCR3-negative cells had similar TRBV-TRBJ usage. With CXCR3 expression partially decreased after cryopreservation, most assays relied on fresh PBMCs. TRB CDR3s of CXCR3-positive naive cells were more hydrophobic than those of CXCR3-negative naive cells.

Within the CD8+ T cell compartment, naive cells were CD45RO-CCR7+CD27+CD95-. Germline V CDR1 and CDR2: SGHNT, YYREEE (reference sequence). The CDR3 has 16 residues. Comment on this clonotype: Its target is not known.

5' RACE with UMI labels generated the TRB cDNA libraries. From its re-call of the 5' RACE reads, TCRdb lists each CDR3 protein once, without DNA. This sample lists more than 100,000 distinct CDR3 sequences; its ten largest clones have roughly 0.41%. The chain employs TRBV5-4 and TRBJ2-5; the TCRdb D gene call, TRBD1, has no DNA to confirm it. The source is a human donor in good health. Some clones in this sample may be carry-over from other donors' samples. The sequenced material came from naive CXCR3+ CD8+ T cells from blood. Subset specified: CD45RO-CCR7+CD27+CD95- naive CD8+ T cells expressing CXCR3 (TNR3+). CDR3 residues: CASSSPPSISLETQYF.